This T cell receptor (beta chain) was sequenced in a study of human CD8 memory T cell subsets. Study-level results: Stem-like memory T cells and precursor exhausted T cells had repertoires whose mutual overlap was minimal.

It was by negative magnetic separation that total CD8+ T cells were enriched. The CDR3 spans 19 residues. The germline V gene has CDR1 SGHRS and CDR2 YFSETQ. UMI-labeled 5' RACE generated the TCR beta libraries. Reanalyzing the 5' RACE reads, TCRdb keeps one entry per CDR3 protein, without DNA. This repertoire includes several thousand distinct CDR3 sequences. With regard to this clonotype: The antigen is unknown.

This TCR derives from a human donor in good health. Sequencing used CD8+ T cells from PBMCs. This chain links TRBV5-1 with TRBJ1-4; TCRdb's D gene call, TRBD1, goes unchecked for lack of DNA. CDR3 sequence reads: CASSSPPLGQGAWDEKLFF.